Sequencing of this T cell receptor (beta chain) was carried out in a study of T cell responses to AZD1222 COVID-19 vaccine. Sequencing was performed with immunoSEQ multiplex PCR; in TCRdb, only in-frame clones are kept and a portion is missing. This table holds tens of thousands of clones, 90% found once. This clone was seen just once. Germline trimming cut 6 bases from V and 3 bases from J; bases unmatched to any gene: 9. This CDR3 region has 17 residues. The sequencing used peripheral blood, collected on day 0 of AZD1222 vaccination. The sequence came from an adult in good health. This chain links TRBV23-1 with TRBJ2-1, with 12 bases lining up with TRBD2. TRBV23-1 is known as an ORF, though its function is uncertain. CDR3 nucleotides: TGCGCCAGCAGGACTAGCGGGAGTGTCACCCTCTACAATGAGCAGTTCTTC. It translates to CASRTSGSVTLYNEQFF.